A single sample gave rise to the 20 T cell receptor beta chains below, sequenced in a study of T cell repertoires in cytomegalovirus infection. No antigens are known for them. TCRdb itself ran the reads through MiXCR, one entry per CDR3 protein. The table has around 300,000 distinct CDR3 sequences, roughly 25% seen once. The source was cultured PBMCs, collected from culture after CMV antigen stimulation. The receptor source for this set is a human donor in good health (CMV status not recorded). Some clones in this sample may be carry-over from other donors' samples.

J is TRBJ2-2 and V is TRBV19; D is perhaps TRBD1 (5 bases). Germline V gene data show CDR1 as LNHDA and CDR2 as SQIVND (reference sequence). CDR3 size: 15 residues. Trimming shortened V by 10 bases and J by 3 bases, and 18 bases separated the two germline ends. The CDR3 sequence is CATNLGVMDTGELFF. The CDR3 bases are TGTGCCACCAACCTAGGGGTAATGGACACCGGGGAGCTGTTTTTT.

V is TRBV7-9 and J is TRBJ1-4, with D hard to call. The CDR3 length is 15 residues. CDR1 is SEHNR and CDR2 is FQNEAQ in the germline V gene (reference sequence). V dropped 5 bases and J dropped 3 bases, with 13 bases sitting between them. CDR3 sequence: CASSQTGLANEKLFF. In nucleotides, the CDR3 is TGTGCCAGCAGCCAAACGGGTTTAGCTAATGAAAAACTGTTTTTT.

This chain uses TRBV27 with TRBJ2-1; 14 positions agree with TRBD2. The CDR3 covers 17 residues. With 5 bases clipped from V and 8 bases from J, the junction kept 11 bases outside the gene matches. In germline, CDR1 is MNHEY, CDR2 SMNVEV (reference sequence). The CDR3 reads CASSPTPSGLAGDEQFF. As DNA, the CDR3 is TGTGCCAGCAGTCCCACGCCCTCGGGACTAGCGGGAGATGAGCAGTTCTTC.

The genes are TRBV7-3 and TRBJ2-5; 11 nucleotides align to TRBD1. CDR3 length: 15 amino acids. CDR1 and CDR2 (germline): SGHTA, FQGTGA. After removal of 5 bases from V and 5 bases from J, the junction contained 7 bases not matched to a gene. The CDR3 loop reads CASSTGQGGRETQYF. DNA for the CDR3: TGTGCCAGCAGCACGGGACAGGGGGGTCGGGAGACCCAGTACTTC.

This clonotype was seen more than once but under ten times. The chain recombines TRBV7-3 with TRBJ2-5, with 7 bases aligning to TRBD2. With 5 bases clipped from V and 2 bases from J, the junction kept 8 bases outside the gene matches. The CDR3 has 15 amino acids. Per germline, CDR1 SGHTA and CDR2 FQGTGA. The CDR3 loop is CASSQAGGGQETQYF. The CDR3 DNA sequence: TGTGCCAGCAGCCAGGCCGGCGGGGGTCAAGAGACCCAGTACTTC. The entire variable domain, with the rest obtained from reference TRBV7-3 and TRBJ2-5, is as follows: GAGVSQTPSNKVTEKGKYVELRCDPISGHTALYWYRQSLGQGPEFLIYFQGTGAADDSGLPNDRFFAVRPEGSVSTLKIQRTERGDSAVYLCASSQAGGGQETQYFGPGTRLLVL.

CDR3 region: CASKRAGGASEAFF. The CDR3 DNA follows: TGTGCCAGCAAGAGGGCAGGGGGCGCCTCTGAAGCTTTCTTT. The V and J genes are TRBV28 and TRBJ1-1, with 8 bases matching TRBD1. The CDR3 runs to 14 residues. The germline gives CDR1 MDHEN, CDR2 SYDVKM. Trimming removed 7 bases from V and 6 bases from J; junction bases left unmatched: 10.

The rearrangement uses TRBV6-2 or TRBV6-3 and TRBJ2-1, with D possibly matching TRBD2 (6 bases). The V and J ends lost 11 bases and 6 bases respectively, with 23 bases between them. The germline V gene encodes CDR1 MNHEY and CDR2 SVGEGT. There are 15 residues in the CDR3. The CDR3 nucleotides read TGTGCCTGCTTCTCAGGTTCACTAGCCGGCAATGAGCAGTTCTTC. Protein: CACFSGSLAGNEQFF.

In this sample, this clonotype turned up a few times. The CDR3 nucleotides read TGTGCCAGCAGGGAGACAGCCCTCACCGGGGAGCTGTTTTTT. Translated: CASRETALTGELFF. V is TRBV6-2 or TRBV6-3 and J is TRBJ2-2, with D possibly matching TRBD1 (5 bases). The V gene lost 6 bases and the J gene lost 4 bases, with 12 bases spanning the gap. Per germline, CDR1 MNHEY and CDR2 SVGEGT. The CDR3 covers 14 residues.

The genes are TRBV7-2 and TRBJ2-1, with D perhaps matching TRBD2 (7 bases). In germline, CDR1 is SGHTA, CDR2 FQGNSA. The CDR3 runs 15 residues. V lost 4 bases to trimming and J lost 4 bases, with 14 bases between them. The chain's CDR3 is CASSSRGDKYNEQFF. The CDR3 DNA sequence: TGTGCCAGCAGCTCCCGGGGGGACAAGTACAATGAGCAGTTCTTC. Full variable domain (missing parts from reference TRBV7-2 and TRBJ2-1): GAGVSQSPSNKVTEKGKDVELRCDPISGHTALYWYRQSLGQGLEFLIYFQGNSAPDKSGLPSDRFSAERTGGSVSTLTIQRTQQEDSAVYLCASSSRGDKYNEQFFGPGTRLTVL.

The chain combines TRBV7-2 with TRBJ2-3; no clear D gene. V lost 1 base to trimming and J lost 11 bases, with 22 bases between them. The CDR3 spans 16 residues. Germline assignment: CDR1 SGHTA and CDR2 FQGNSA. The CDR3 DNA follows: TGTGCCAGCAGCTTAGTAGTAGGGCCCTTCGAGGTGAAGCAGTATTTT. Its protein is CASSLVVGPFEVKQYF.

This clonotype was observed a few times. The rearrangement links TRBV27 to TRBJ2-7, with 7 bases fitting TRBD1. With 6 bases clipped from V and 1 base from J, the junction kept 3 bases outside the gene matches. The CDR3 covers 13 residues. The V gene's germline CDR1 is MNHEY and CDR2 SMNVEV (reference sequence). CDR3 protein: CASRPRGSYEQYF. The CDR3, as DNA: TGTGCCAGCAGACCCAGGGGGTCCTACGAGCAGTACTTC.

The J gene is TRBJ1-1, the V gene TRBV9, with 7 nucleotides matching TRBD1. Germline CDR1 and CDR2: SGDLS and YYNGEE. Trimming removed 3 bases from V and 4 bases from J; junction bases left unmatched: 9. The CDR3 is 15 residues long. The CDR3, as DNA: TGTGCCAGCAGCGGTACACAGGGGATTGGCACTGAAGCTTTCTTT. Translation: CASSGTQGIGTEAFF.

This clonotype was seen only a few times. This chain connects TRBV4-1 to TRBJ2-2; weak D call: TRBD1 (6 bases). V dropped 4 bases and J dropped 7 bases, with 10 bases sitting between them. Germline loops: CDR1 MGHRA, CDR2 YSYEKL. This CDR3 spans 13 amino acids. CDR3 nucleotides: TGCGCCAGCAGCCTTGAGGGGGTCGGGGAGCTGTTTTTT. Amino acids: CASSLEGVGELFF.

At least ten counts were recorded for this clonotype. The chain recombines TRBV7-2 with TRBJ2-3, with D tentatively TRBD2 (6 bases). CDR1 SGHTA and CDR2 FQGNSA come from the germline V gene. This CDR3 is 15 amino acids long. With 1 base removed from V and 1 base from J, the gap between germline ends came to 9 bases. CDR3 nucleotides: TGTGCCAGCAGCTTAGTTCCTAGCGGCACAGATACGCAGTATTTT. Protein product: CASSLVPSGTDTQYF.

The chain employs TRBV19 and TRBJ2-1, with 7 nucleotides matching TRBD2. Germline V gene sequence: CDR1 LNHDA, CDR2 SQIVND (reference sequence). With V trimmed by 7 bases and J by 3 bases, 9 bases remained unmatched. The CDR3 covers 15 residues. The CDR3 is CASKRDSIRYNEQFF. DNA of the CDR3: TGTGCCAGTAAGCGGGACTCGATTCGCTACAATGAGCAGTTCTTC.

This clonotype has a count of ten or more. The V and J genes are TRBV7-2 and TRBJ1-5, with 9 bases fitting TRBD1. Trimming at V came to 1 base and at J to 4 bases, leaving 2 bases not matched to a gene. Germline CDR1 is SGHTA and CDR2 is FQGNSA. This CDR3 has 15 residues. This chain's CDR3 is CASSLVGTGNQPQHF. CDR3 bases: TGTGCCAGCAGCTTAGTAGGGACAGGGAATCAGCCCCAGCATTTT.

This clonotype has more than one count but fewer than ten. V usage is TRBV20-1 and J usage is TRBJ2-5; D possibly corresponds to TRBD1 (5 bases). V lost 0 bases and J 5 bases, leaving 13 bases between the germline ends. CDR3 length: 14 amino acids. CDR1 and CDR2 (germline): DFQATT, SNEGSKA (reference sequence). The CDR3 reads CSARDSQGSETQYF. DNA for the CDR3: TGCAGTGCTAGAGACTCCCAGGGTAGTGAGACCCAGTACTTC.

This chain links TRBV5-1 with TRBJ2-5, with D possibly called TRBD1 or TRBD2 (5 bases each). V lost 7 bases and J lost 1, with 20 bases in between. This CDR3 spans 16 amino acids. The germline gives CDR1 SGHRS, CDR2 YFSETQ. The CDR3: CASSVEPGRLQETQYF. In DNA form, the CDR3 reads TGCGCCAGCTCCGTTGAACCGGGACGTCTCCAAGAGACCCAGTACTTC.

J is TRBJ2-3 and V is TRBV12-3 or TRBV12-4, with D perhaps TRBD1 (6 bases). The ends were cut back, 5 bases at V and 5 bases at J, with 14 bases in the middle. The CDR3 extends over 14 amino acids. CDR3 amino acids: CASSQQGRGDTQYF. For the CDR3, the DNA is TGTGCCAGCAGTCAACAGGGAAGGGGAGATACGCAGTATTTT.

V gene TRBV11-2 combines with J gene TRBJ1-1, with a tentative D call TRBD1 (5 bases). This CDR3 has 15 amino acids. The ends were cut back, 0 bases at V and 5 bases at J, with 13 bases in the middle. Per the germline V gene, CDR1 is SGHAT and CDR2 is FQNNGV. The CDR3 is CASSLDFRAGTEAFF. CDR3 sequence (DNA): TGTGCCAGCAGCTTAGACTTTAGGGCAGGGACTGAAGCTTTCTTT.